The clone carrying this TCR beta chain was seen many times. Its target is unknown. V lost 5 bases to trimming and J lost 5 bases, with 9 bases between them. Germline V gene lookup returns CDR1 SQVTM and CDR2 ANQGSEA. The CDR3 consists of 11 residues. The data were taken from a study of blood T cells in healthy people across ages. Study observations and caveats: As naive T cell percentage varied, TCR beta diversity correlated strongly with it.

Alongside a J-beta primer mix, a sample-barcoded 5' primer served in a second PCR lasting about 7 to 12 cycles. There were at least 2.5 million CDR3-containing paired-end reads obtained from each sample. TCRdb independently ran MiXCR on the 5' RACE reads; one entry per CDR3 protein. The table shows about a million distinct CDR3 sequences, with just over 50% occurring only once. Approximately 9 milliliters was the volume of peripheral blood drawn from each donor. The authors extracted at least 6 micrograms of total RNA per sample. This sequence was found in a woman aged 60-75 years in good health. Sequencing was done on a sample of blood. The chain links TRBV29-1 to TRBJ2-5; D is undetermined. CDR3 residues: CSVRTIETQYF. Here the CDR3 DNA reads TGCAGCGTTAGAACCATCGAGACCCAGTACTTC.